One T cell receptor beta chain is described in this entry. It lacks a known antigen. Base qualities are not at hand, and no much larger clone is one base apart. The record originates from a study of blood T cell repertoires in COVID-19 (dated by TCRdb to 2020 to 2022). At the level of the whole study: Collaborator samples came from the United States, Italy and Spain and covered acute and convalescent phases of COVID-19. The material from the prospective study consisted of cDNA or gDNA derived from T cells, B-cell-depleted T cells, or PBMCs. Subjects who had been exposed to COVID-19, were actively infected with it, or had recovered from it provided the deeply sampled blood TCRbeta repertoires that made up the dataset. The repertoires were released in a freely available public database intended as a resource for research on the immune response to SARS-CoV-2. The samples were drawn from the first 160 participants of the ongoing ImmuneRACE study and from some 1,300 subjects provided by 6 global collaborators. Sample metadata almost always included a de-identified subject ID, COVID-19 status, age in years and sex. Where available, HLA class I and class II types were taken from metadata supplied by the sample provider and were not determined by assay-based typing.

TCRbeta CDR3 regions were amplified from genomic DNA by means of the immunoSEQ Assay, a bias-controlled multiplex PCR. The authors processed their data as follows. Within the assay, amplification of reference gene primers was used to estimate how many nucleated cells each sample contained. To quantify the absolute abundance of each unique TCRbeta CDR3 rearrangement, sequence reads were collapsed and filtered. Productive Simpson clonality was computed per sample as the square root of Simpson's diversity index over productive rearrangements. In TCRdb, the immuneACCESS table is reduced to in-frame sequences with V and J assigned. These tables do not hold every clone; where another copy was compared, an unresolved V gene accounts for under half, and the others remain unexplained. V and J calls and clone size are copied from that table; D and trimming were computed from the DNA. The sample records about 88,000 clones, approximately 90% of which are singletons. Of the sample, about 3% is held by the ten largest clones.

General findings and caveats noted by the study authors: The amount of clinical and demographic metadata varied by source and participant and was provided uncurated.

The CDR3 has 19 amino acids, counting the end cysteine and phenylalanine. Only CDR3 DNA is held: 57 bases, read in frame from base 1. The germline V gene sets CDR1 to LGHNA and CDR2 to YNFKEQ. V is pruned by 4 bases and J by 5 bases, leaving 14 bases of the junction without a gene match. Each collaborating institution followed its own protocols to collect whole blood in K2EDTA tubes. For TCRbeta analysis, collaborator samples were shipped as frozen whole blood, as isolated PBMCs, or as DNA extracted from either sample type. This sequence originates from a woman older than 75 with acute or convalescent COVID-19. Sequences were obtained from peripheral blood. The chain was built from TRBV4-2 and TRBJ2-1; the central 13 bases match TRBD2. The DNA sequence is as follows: TGTGCCAGCAGCCCCTACGACTTCCTGACTAGCGGGGGGAACAATGAGCAGTTCTTC. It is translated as CASSPYDFLTSGGNNEQFF.